These 25 T cell receptor beta chains were all obtained from the same sample, sequenced in a study of human T cells and chemical hapten exposure. MiXCR was run by TCRdb on the RACE reads, yielding one entry per CDR3 protein. Among fewer than 150,000 distinct CDR3 sequences listed, around 13% were seen once. Time point denoted: patch test 1, 2 weeks after DPC sensitization. Treatment indicated: therapeutic diphenylcyclopropenone sensitization with weekly scalp DPC. Source: whole blood, taken in connection with sensitization to the hapten diphenylcyclopropenone (DPC). Receptor source: a man aged 18 to 29 with alopecia areata. Some clones in this sample may be carry-over from other donors' samples.

This clonotype has a count of ten or more. The chain couples TRBV11-2 to TRBJ2-3; no clear D gene. Per germline, CDR1 SGHAT and CDR2 FQNNGV. Trimming removed 1 base from V and 2 bases from J, with 4 bases in between. The CDR3 has 13 amino acids. CDR3 in amino acids: CASSLGITDTQYF. The CDR3, as DNA: TGTGCCAGCAGCTTAGGTATCACAGATACGCAGTATTTT.

The rearrangement links TRBV7-9 to TRBJ2-7; D remains unclear. The CDR3 totals 14 residues. The germline V gene has CDR1 SEHNR and CDR2 FQNEAQ (reference sequence). The V end lost 0 bases, the J end lost 2 bases, and 8 bases lay between the germline ends. This CDR3 is CASSLASVTYEQYF. The CDR3, as DNA: TGTGCCAGCAGCTTAGCCTCAGTCACCTACGAGCAGTACTTC.

The chain joins TRBV11-2 to TRBJ2-5; D not certain. Germline CDR1 reads SGHAT; CDR2 reads FQNNGV. Trimming took off 5 bases at V and 2 bases at J, with 18 bases between the two ends. The length of the CDR3 is 16 residues. The CDR3 protein is CASSTLRRRLQETQYF. The DNA for the CDR3 is TGTGCCAGCAGCACTCTGCGGCGACGCCTTCAAGAGACCCAGTACTTC.

This clonotype has ten or more counts. The genes are TRBV7-9 and TRBJ1-1; D not certain. V gave up 3 bases and J gave up 8 bases, with 10 bases separating them. Germline loops: CDR1 SEHNR, CDR2 FQNEAQ (reference sequence). The CDR3 consists of 12 residues. The CDR3: CASSFRGMEAFF. As DNA, the CDR3 is TGTGCCAGCAGCTTTAGAGGGATGGAAGCTTTCTTT.

In this sample, this clonotype turned up a few times. The V call is TRBV4-2, the J call TRBJ2-1, with 11 positions matching TRBD2. From germline, CDR1 is LGHNA and CDR2 YNFKEQ. The V and J ends lost 0 bases and 4 bases, in that order; junction bases with no gene match: 2. This CDR3 region has 16 residues. The CDR3 sequence is CASSQDLAGGYNEQFF. In DNA form, the CDR3 reads TGTGCCAGCAGCCAAGATCTAGCGGGGGGTTACAATGAGCAGTTCTTC.

V gene TRBV4-3 combines with J gene TRBJ2-2, with a tentative D call TRBD2 (6 bases). This CDR3 has 17 residues. V lost 0 bases, J lost 2 bases, and 13 bases lay in between. From germline, CDR1 is LGHNA and CDR2 YSLEER. The CDR3 DNA reads TGCGCCAGCAGCCAAGATTTCGGGGGATCTAACACCGGGGAGCTGTTTTTT. It yields the protein CASSQDFGGSNTGELFF.

The gene calls are TRBV25-1 and TRBJ2-7; 8 bases are a match to TRBD1. This CDR3 has 13 residues. V lost 2 bases, J lost 6 bases, and 3 bases stayed unmatched. Looked up from germline, CDR1 is MGHDK and CDR2 is SYGVNS. The CDR3 loop is CASSEPGQGEQYF. The CDR3 DNA reads as TGTGCCAGCAGTGAACCCGGACAGGGCGAGCAGTACTTC.

This clonotype occurred a few times. The gene calls are TRBV11-2 and TRBJ2-5; no clear D. The V and J ends lost 2 bases and 1 base respectively, with 17 bases between them. CDR1 and CDR2 from the germline V gene are SGHAT and FQNNGV. CDR3 length: 17 residues. CDR3 nucleotides: TGTGCCAGCAGCTTATTTGGGTTTGGACCGGGCCAAGAGACCCAGTACTTC. As protein: CASSLFGFGPGQETQYF. The whole variable domain, remainder taken from reference TRBV11-2 and TRBJ2-5, is EAGVAQSPRYKIIEKRQSVAFWCNPISGHATLYWYQQILGQGPKLLIQFQNNGVVDDSQLPKDRFSAERLKGVDSTLKIQPAKLEDSAVYLCASSLFGFGPGQETQYFGPGTRLLVL.

The chain recombines TRBV5-1 with TRBJ2-3; a weak D match, TRBD2 (5 bases). Trimming cost V 0 bases and J 3 bases, with 14 bases left between them. The CDR3 consists of 16 residues. Per the germline V gene, CDR1 is SGHRS and CDR2 is YFSETQ. CDR3 DNA: TGCGCCAGCAGCTTGGTTTTCGGGGAGAGGACAGATACGCAGTATTTT. Protein: CASSLVFGERTDTQYF.

A few counts support this clonotype. This chain links TRBV7-9 with TRBJ2-1; D gene uncertain. Germline V gene data show CDR1 as SEHNR and CDR2 as FQNEAQ (reference sequence). The CDR3 has 16 amino acids. The V and J ends lost 1 base and 4 bases respectively, with 14 bases between them. CDR3 protein: CASSLVKGPRYNEQFF. As DNA, the CDR3 is TGTGCCAGCAGCTTAGTTAAAGGACCGAGATACAATGAGCAGTTCTTC.

This rearrangement joins TRBV9 to TRBJ1-2; D uncertain. Germline CDR1 and CDR2: SGDLS and YYNGEE. The CDR3 runs 16 residues. V lost 3 bases and J lost 6, with 21 bases in between. The CDR3 coding sequence is TGTGCCAGCAGCGGAACTCCACCGGGCCTGGGCCATGGCTACACCTTC. This translates into CASSGTPPGLGHGYTF.

This clonotype has more than one count but fewer than ten. The chain links TRBV28 to TRBJ2-7; D is unresolved. This CDR3 region has 11 residues. Germline V gives CDR1 MDHEN, CDR2 SYDVKM. V was trimmed by 8 bases and J by 0 bases, leaving 5 bases between them. The CDR3 sequence is CASGTSYEQYF. The CDR3 DNA follows: TGTGCCAGCGGCACCTCCTACGAGCAGTACTTC. The complete variable domain, with remaining parts taken from reference TRBV28 and TRBJ2-7, reads DVKVTQSSRYLVKRTGEKVFLECVQDMDHENMFWYRQDPGLGLRLIYFSYDVKMKEKGDIPEGYSVSREKKERFSLILESASTNQTSMYLCASGTSYEQYFGPGTRLTVT.

In DNA form, the CDR3 reads TGTGCCAGCAGTTACTCGAGGGAAAAAGGCGACTACGAGCAGTACGTC. Its translation: CASSYSREKGDYEQYV. J is TRBJ2-7 and V is TRBV6-2 or TRBV6-3; D is perhaps TRBD2 (5 bases). V was clipped by 0 bases and J by 3 bases, with 15 bases between them. This CDR3 spans 16 amino acids. Germline V CDR1 and CDR2: MNHEY, SVGEGT.

The chain has TRBV10-3 and TRBJ1-3; 7 bases line up with TRBD1. J gave up 0 bases and V 5 bases, and 4 bases lay outside the gene matches. The CDR3 contains 15 residues. Germline V gene sequence: CDR1 ENHRY, CDR2 SYGVKD. The CDR3 region is CAISNRGASGNTIYF. The CDR3 DNA follows: TGTGCCATCAGTAACAGGGGCGCCTCTGGAAACACCATATATTTT.

This rearrangement joins TRBV7-2 to TRBJ1-4; 7 positions match TRBD1. CDR1 is SGHTA and CDR2 is FQGNSA in the germline V gene. The CDR3 is made up of 14 amino acids. Losses at the gene ends were 3 bases for V and 11 bases for J; bases not matched to a gene: 9. Here the CDR3 DNA reads TGTGCCAGCAGCTTCTACAGGGGAGGTGGTAAACTGTTTTTT. Its protein is CASSFYRGGGKLFF.

This clonotype was detected only once. The chain joins TRBV9 to TRBJ2-1; 11 nucleotides align to TRBD2. Germline lookup yields CDR1 SGDLS and CDR2 YYNGEE. V shed 0 bases, J shed 6 bases, and the junction held 11 bases outside the gene matches. CDR3 size: 18 residues. The CDR3 DNA follows: TGTGCCAGCAGCGTAGGGCCCAGCTTAGCGGGGGGGCGCAATGAGCAGTTCTTC. As protein: CASSVGPSLAGGRNEQFF.

Notes on this clonotype: With a much larger clone just one base away, this may be a read error. The genes are TRBV29-1 and TRBJ1-5; D call uncertain. The CDR3 loop spans 14 amino acids. Germline CDR1 reads SQVTM; CDR2 reads ANQGSEA. The CDR3: CSATHGGENRPQHF. In DNA, the CDR3 is TGCAGCGCTACGCACGGTGGGGAAAATCGGCCCCAGCATTTT. The whole variable domain, remainder taken from reference TRBV29-1 and TRBJ1-5, is SAVISQKPSRDICQRGTSLTIQCQVDSQVTMMFWYRQQPGQSLTLIATANQGSEATYESGFVIDKFPISRPNLTFSTLTVSNMSPEDSSIYLCSATHGGENRPQHFGDGTRLSIL.

The V call is TRBV7-8, the J call TRBJ1-2, with TRBD1 matching 9 bases. With 3 bases clipped from V and 1 base from J, the junction kept 6 bases outside the gene matches. Looked up from germline, CDR1 is SGHVS and CDR2 is FQNEAQ. There are 16 residues in the CDR3. The CDR3 spells CASSFTDRGFNYGYTF. The CDR3 DNA reads TGTGCCAGCAGCTTTACGGACAGGGGTTTTAACTATGGCTACACCTTC.

The count of this clonotype is one. The chain combines TRBV10-3 with TRBJ2-1, with D uncertain. This CDR3 comprises 11 residues. V was shortened by 7 bases and J by 10 bases, with 11 bases between the two germline ends. Germline assignment: CDR1 ENHRY and CDR2 SYGVKD. The CDR3 DNA follows: TGTGCCATCATGTTGGGCTGGGAGCAGTTCTTC. Amino acids: CAIMLGWEQFF.

The CDR3 sequence: CSATWGLAGELFF. CDR3 nucleotides: TGCAGTGCTACCTGGGGCCTCGCCGGGGAGCTGTTTTTT. The gene calls are TRBV20-1 and TRBJ2-2, with D perhaps matching TRBD1 (5 bases). The V gene lost 4 bases and the J gene lost 6 bases, with 12 bases spanning the gap. CDR3 length: 13 residues. Looked up from germline, CDR1 is DFQATT and CDR2 is SNEGSKA (reference sequence).

This clonotype was recorded a few times. This sequence joins TRBV2 and TRBJ2-3; TRBD1 might be the D (6 bases). CDR3 length: 12 amino acids. The germline V gene has CDR1 SNHLY and CDR2 FYNNEI. Written as DNA, the CDR3 is TGTGCAGTGGACAGAGGCACAGATACGCAGTATTTT. This translates into CAVDRGTDTQYF. Full variable domain (rest looked up from reference TRBV2 and TRBJ2-3): EPEVTQTPSHQVTQMGQEVILRCVPISNHLYFYWYRQILGQKVEFLVSFYNNEISEKSEIFDDQFSVERPDGSNFTLKIRSTKLEDSAMYFCAVDRGTDTQYFGPGTRLTVL.

There are a few counts of this clonotype. The V and J genes are TRBV11-3 and TRBJ2-3; TRBD1 might be the D (5 bases). This CDR3 has 16 amino acids. CDR1 and CDR2 (germline): SGHNT, YENEEA. The V gene lost 1 base and the J gene lost 0 bases, with 11 bases spanning the gap. The CDR3 region is CASSLGSRASTDTQYF. The DNA for the CDR3 is TGTGCCAGCAGCTTAGGAAGCAGGGCTAGCACAGATACGCAGTATTTT. Variable domain in full (rest from reference TRBV11-3 and TRBJ2-3): EAGVVQSPRYKIIEKKQPVAFWCNPISGHNTLYWYLQNLGQGPELLIRYENEEAVDDSQLPKDRFSAERLKGVDSTLKIQPAELGDSAVYLCASSLGSRASTDTQYFGPGTRLTVL.

V is TRBV9 and J is TRBJ1-6; 7 bases line up with TRBD1. Germline CDR1 is SGDLS and CDR2 is YYNGEE. V was pared by 3 bases and J by 12 bases, with 12 bases of the junction left unmatched. This CDR3 spans 15 amino acids. CDR3 sequence: CASSALPGQLEPLHF. The CDR3 nucleotides are TGTGCCAGCAGCGCTCTACCGGGACAGTTGGAACCCCTCCACTTT.

This clonotype has just a few counts. The V gene is TRBV28, the J gene TRBJ2-7; D assignment may be TRBD1 or TRBD2 (5 bases each). Germline V CDR1 and CDR2: MDHEN, SYDVKM. This CDR3 has 18 amino acids. Trimming cost V 2 bases and J 2 bases, with 22 bases left between them. CDR3 sequence: CASSLPGPSKELTYEQYF. For the CDR3, the DNA is TGTGCCAGCAGTTTACCGGGACCCTCAAAGGAGTTAACCTACGAGCAGTACTTC.

This clonotype was found a few times. V usage is TRBV28 and J usage is TRBJ1-1, with a weak D call TRBD1 (5 bases). Germline loops: CDR1 MDHEN, CDR2 SYDVKM. The V and J ends lost 11 bases and 1 base respectively, with 17 bases between them. This CDR3 has 14 amino acids. CDR3 residues: CAGRRTGTNTEAFF. CDR3 coding DNA: TGTGCCGGTCGGAGAACAGGAACGAACACTGAAGCTTTCTTT.